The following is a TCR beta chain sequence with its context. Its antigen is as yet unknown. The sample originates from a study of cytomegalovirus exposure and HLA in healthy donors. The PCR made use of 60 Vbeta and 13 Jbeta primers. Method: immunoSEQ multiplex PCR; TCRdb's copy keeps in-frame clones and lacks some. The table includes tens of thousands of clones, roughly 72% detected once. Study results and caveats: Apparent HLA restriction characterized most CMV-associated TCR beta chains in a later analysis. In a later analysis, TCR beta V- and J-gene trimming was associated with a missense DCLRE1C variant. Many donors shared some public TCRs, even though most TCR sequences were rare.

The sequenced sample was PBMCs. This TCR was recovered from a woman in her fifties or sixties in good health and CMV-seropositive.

CDR3 loop: CASSVAQGGWDGYTF. Written as DNA, the CDR3 is TGTGCCAGCAGCGTAGCTCAGGGGGGTTGGGATGGCTACACCTTC. This chain links TRBV9 with TRBJ1-2; 7 nucleotides agree with TRBD1. The CDR3 length is 15 residues. V trimming: 0 bases; J trimming: 6 bases; junction bases outside the gene matches: 8. Germline V gene lookup returns CDR1 SGDLS and CDR2 YYNGEE. The whole variable domain, remainder taken from reference TRBV9 and TRBJ1-2, is DSGVTQTPKHLITATGQRVTLRCSPRSGDLSVYWYQQSLDQGLQFLIQYYNGEERAKGNILERFSAQQFPDLHSELNLSSLELGDSALYFCASSVAQGGWDGYTFGSGTRLTVV.